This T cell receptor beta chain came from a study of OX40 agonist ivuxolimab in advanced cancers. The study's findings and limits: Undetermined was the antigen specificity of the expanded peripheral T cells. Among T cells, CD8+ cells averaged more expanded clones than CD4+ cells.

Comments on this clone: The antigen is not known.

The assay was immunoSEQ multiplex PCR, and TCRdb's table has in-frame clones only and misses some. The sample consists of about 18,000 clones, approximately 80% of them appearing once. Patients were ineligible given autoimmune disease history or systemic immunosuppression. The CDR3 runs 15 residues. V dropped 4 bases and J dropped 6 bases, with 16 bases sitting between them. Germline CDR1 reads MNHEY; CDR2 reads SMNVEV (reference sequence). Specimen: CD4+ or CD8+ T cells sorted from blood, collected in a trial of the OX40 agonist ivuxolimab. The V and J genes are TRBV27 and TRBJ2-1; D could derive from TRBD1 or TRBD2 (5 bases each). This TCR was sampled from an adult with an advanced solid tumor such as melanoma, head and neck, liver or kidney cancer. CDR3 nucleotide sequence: TGTGCCAGCAGTTCCTCCGGGACGGAGCCCAATGAGCAGTTCTTC. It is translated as CASSSSGTEPNEQFF.